Listed below are T cell receptor beta chains from one sample, sequenced in a study of post-analysis software for immune sequencing data. TCRdb re-derived calls from the PCR reads in MiXCR, one entry per CDR3 protein. The table lists around 440,000 distinct CDR3 sequences, 45% of them singletons. The specimen sequenced was blood. The receptors shown here come from a girl under 18 with multiple sclerosis. CDR3s include the opening cysteine and the closing phenylalanine or tryptophan. D genes are given only for firm matches. Some rows have no size entry. The others give once, few or many, or a class for an expanded clone.

d_gene | j_gene | abundance | v_gene | CDR3aa | CDR3nt
TRBD2 | TRBJ2-1 | NA | TRBV6-6 | CASSKGGGVADEQFF | TGTGCCAGCAGTAAGGGCGGGGGGGTCGCCGATGAGCAGTTCTTC
NA | TRBJ1-4 | NA | TRBV9 | CASSAGNIGTQLFF | TGTGCCAGCAGCGCAGGGAATATAGGGACACAACTGTTTTTT
TRBD2 | TRBJ2-5 | NA | TRBV12-3/TRBV12-4 | CASSSLAGAMETQYF | TGTGCCAGCAGTTCGTTAGCGGGAGCTATGGAGACCCAGTACTTC
NA | TRBJ1-3 | once | TRBV24-1 | CATSDSGVSGNTIYF | TGTGCCACCAGTGACTCAGGAGTTTCTGGAAACACCATATATTTT
TRBD1 | TRBJ2-7 | NA | TRBV12-3/TRBV12-4 | CASSPTTGTVNEQYF | TGTGCCAGCAGTCCAACTACCGGGACAGTCAACGAGCAGTACTTC
TRBD1 | TRBJ2-1 | few | TRBV5-1 | CASSGTGQGLGNEQFF | TGCGCCAGCAGCGGAACAGGACAGGGTCTTGGCAATGAGCAGTTCTTC
NA | TRBJ2-5 | NA | TRBV6-5 | CASWGLQETQYF | TGTGCCAGCTGGGGGTTACAAGAGACCCAGTACTTC
NA | TRBJ2-4 | few | TRBV20-1 | CSARTGAKNIQYF | TGCAGTGCTAGGACGGGGGCCAAAAACATTCAGTACTTC
TRBD2 | TRBJ2-1 | few | TRBV12-3/TRBV12-4 | CASSSSGRVYNEQFF | TGTGCCAGCAGTTCTAGCGGGAGGGTCTACAATGAGCAGTTCTTC
TRBD1 | TRBJ2-1 | NA | TRBV3-1 | CASSVQGYYNEQFF | TGTGCCAGCTCCGTACAGGGGTACTACAATGAGCAGTTCTTC
NA | TRBJ2-3 | few | TRBV6-1 | CASSEIQDTDTQYF | TGTGCCAGCAGTGAAATTCAGGACACAGATACGCAGTATTTT
TRBD2 | TRBJ2-1 | few | TRBV3-1 | CASSQGLAGGDEQFF | TGTGCCAGCAGCCAGGGACTAGCGGGAGGGGATGAGCAGTTCTTC
TRBD2 | TRBJ2-3 | NA | TRBV4-3 | CASSQDRGGTSIWKQYF | TGCGCCAGCAGCCAAGATCGAGGCGGGACTAGTATCTGGAAACAGTATTTT
NA | TRBJ2-7 | once | TRBV27 | CASSLGYAYEQYF | TGTGCCAGCAGTTTAGGCTATGCCTACGAGCAGTACTTC
TRBD2 | TRBJ2-7 | few | TRBV4-1 | CASSLGLAGHSYEQYF | TGCGCCAGCAGCCTGGGACTAGCGGGACACTCCTACGAGCAGTACTTC
NA | TRBJ1-5 | NA | TRBV10-3 | CAISEATQPQHF | TGTGCCATCAGTGAGGCCACCCAGCCCCAGCATTTT
NA | TRBJ2-7 | NA | TRBV12-3/TRBV12-4 | CAGSLLGVGYEQYF | TGTGCCGGCAGTTTATTGGGAGTTGGGTACGAGCAGTACTTC
TRBD1 | TRBJ2-1 | NA | TRBV7-2 | CASTPGGYNEQFF | TGTGCCAGCACCCCAGGGGGTTACAATGAGCAGTTCTTC
TRBD1 | TRBJ1-1 | NA | TRBV27 | CASSFRDRVTEAFF | TGTGCCAGCAGTTTCCGGGACAGGGTCACTGAAGCTTTCTTT
NA | TRBJ1-1 | few | TRBV29-1 | CSVEGRPYTEAFF | TGCAGCGTTGAAGGGCGGCCTTACACTGAAGCTTTCTTT
TRBD1 | TRBJ2-7 | few | TRBV9 | CASSDSGTGVGEQYF | TGTGCCAGCAGCGATTCCGGGACAGGGGTCGGCGAGCAGTACTTC
TRBD2 | TRBJ2-1 | NA | TRBV4-2 | CASSQEVASGNEQFF | TGTGCCAGCAGCCAAGAGGTGGCTAGCGGCAATGAGCAGTTCTTC
NA | TRBJ2-7 | few | TRBV28 | CASSLKRASSYEQYF | TGTGCCAGCAGTTTAAAGCGGGCGAGCTCCTACGAGCAGTACTTC
TRBD1 | TRBJ2-4 | NA | TRBV15 | CATSRGDRGDKNIQYF | TGTGCCACCAGCAGGGGAGACAGGGGAGACAAAAACATTCAGTACTTC
TRBD2 | TRBJ2-1 | few | TRBV20-1 | CSAAGGVSYNEQFF | TGCAGTGCCGCCGGGGGGGTATCCTACAATGAGCAGTTCTTC
TRBD2 | TRBJ2-7 | few | TRBV19 | CASSPREASEQYF | TGTGCCAGTAGTCCACGGGAGGCGAGTGAGCAGTACTTC
TRBD2 | TRBJ2-2 | NA | TRBV6-2/TRBV6-3 | CASSDLGLAESDTGELFF | TGTGCCAGCAGCGACCTAGGACTAGCGGAGTCCGACACCGGGGAGCTGTTTTTT
NA | TRBJ2-7 | NA | TRBV5-1 | CASSFGGGSSYNEQYF | TGCGCCAGCAGCTTTGGAGGTGGGAGCTCCTACAATGAGCAGTACTTC
NA | TRBJ2-1 | few | TRBV27 | CASSPETGVNYNEQFF | TGTGCCAGCAGTCCAGAGACAGGAGTAAACTACAATGAGCAGTTCTTC
TRBD1 | TRBJ2-5 | NA | TRBV29-1 | CSHGTITGDGEETQYF | TGCAGCCATGGAACAATAACAGGGGATGGGGAAGAGACCCAGTACTTC
NA | TRBJ2-3 | NA | TRBV11-2 | CASSFTALGQKTDTQYF | TGTGCCAGCAGCTTCACCGCCCTTGGACAGAAGACAGATACGCAGTATTTT
NA | TRBJ2-1 | NA | TRBV20-1 | CSARLTDYNEQFF | TGCAGTGCTAGACTTACGGACTACAATGAGCAGTTCTTC
NA | TRBJ2-6 | NA | TRBV5-1 | CTSSLEPGIGANALTF | TGCACCAGCAGCTTGGAACCCGGCATTGGGGCCAACGCCCTGACTTTC
NA | TRBJ1-1 | NA | TRBV3-1 | CASSRRGVSMNTEAFF | TGTGCCAGCAGCCGGCGAGGGGTTAGCATGAACACTGAAGCTTTCTTT
NA | TRBJ2-7 | few | TRBV28 | CASSLLVGQGGSEQYF | TGTGCCAGCAGTTTATTAGTAGGTCAGGGTGGTAGCGAGCAGTACTTC
TRBD2 | TRBJ2-5 | once | TRBV6-5 | CASSSPGAGSIAGAETQYF | TGTGCCAGCAGTTCCCCCGGGGCAGGGTCAATAGCGGGAGCGGAGACCCAGTACTTC
NA | TRBJ2-7 | few | TRBV20-1 | CSPKGVGYEQYF | TGCAGTCCGAAGGGGGTGGGGTACGAGCAGTACTTC
NA | TRBJ2-6 | NA | TRBV20-1 | CSLDGYSGANVLTF | TGCAGTCTTGACGGCTACTCTGGGGCCAACGTCCTGACTTTC
NA | TRBJ2-1 | NA | TRBV5-1 | CASSLSGGYNKQFF | TGCGCCAGCAGCTTGTCTGGGGGGTACAATAAGCAGTTCTTC
NA | TRBJ1-2 | NA | TRBV20-1 | CSTLYGTDYTF | TGCAGTACTCTTTATGGGACTGACTACACCTTC
NA | TRBJ2-2 | few | TRBV7-8 | CASSFRGGELFF | TGTGCCAGCAGCTTTCGAGGCGGGGAGCTGTTTTTT
NA | TRBJ1-1 | few | TRBV4-1 | CASSLRLNTEAFF | TGCGCCAGCAGCTTACGATTGAACACTGAAGCTTTCTTT
NA | TRBJ2-3 | once | TRBV20-1 | CSARALGQQLTSVVYF | TGCAGTGCTAGAGCCCTGGGACAGCAACTTACTAGCGTAGTGTATTTT
TRBD1 | TRBJ2-7 | NA | TRBV20-1 | CSASWGTAYEQYF | TGCAGTGCTAGTTGGGGGACAGCCTACGAGCAGTACTTC
TRBD1 | TRBJ1-5 | few | TRBV7-2 | CASSSDRDEPQHF | TGTGCCAGCAGCTCGGACAGGGATGAGCCCCAGCATTTT
NA | TRBJ2-7 | NA | TRBV28 | CASSYRVHEQYF | TGTGCCAGCAGCTACAGGGTCCACGAGCAGTACTTC
TRBD2 | TRBJ2-7 | few | TRBV10-3 | CAISVRRESHEQYF | TGTGCCATCAGTGTGCGGCGGGAGTCCCACGAGCAGTACTTC
NA | TRBJ2-7 | few | TRBV20-1 | CSARPATYEQYF | TGCAGTGCTAGACCTGCAACCTACGAGCAGTACTTC
TRBD1 | TRBJ2-1 | NA | TRBV5-1 | CASSGGRGTGFNEQFF | TGCGCCAGCAGCGGGGGGAGAGGGACAGGCTTCAATGAGCAGTTCTTC
NA | TRBJ2-1 | NA | TRBV14 | CASSRGTAIGGLSQETQFF | TGTGCCAGCAGCCGGGGAACAGCCATCGGGGGGCTTTCCCAAGAGACCCAGTTCTTC
NA | TRBJ2-7 | NA | TRBV10-3 | CAVSEFTLRYEQYF | TGTGCCGTCAGTGAGTTCACTCTGCGGTACGAGCAGTACTTC
NA | TRBJ2-3 | NA | TRBV20-1 | CSALFPGEDTQYF | TGCAGTGCCTTATTCCCCGGAGAAGATACGCAGTATTTT
NA | TRBJ2-1 | NA | TRBV11-2 | CASNLDRTQETQFF | TGTGCCAGCAACTTGGACAGAACACAAGAGACCCAGTTCTTC